These T cell receptor beta chains were read from a single sample in a study of monozygotic twins with inflammatory bowel disease. Following a re-call of the 5' RACE reads, TCRdb has one entry per CDR3 protein and lacks DNA. In total, the table holds approximately 340,000 distinct CDR3 sequences. Specimen: blood. The receptors were gathered from a human donor with ulcerative colitis or Crohn's disease, or a healthy co-twin of an affected twin (not recorded which). Both conserved end residues are part of each CDR3. Fields, in order: CDR3 protein, V gene, J gene.

CDR3: CSARAASGANVLTF
V: TRBV20-1
J: TRBJ2-6

CDR3: CASSLRPGDTYEQYF
V: TRBV7-2
J: TRBJ2-7

CDR3: CASREGGYYGYTF
V: TRBV5-6
J: TRBJ1-2

CDR3: CSARDWGQGNSYEQYF
V: TRBV20-1
J: TRBJ2-7

CDR3: CASSGGQGSHSPLHF
V: TRBV5-1
J: TRBJ1-6

CDR3: CSASGLRGRGYF
V: TRBV20-1
J: TRBJ2-7

CDR3: CASNRQSTGELFF
V: TRBV19
J: TRBJ2-2

CDR3: CASSQDVAGDPTQYF
V: TRBV4-2
J: TRBJ2-5

CDR3: CASTPLGKETQYF
V: TRBV6-2/TRBV6-3
J: TRBJ2-5

CDR3: CASSTQTSGSYEQYF
V: TRBV27
J: TRBJ2-7

CDR3: CASSLAGTGLDTGELFF
V: TRBV12-3/TRBV12-4
J: TRBJ2-2

CDR3: CASSQGTSGPDF
V: TRBV4-1
J: TRBJ2-3

CDR3: CASSPTEGATHPYEQYF
V: TRBV5-4
J: TRBJ2-7

CDR3: CSVDRTVDGYTF
V: TRBV29-1
J: TRBJ1-2

CDR3: CSASRSGRALQETQYF
V: TRBV20-1
J: TRBJ2-5

CDR3: CASSRRGGANYEQYF
V: TRBV5-4
J: TRBJ2-7

CDR3: CASSHPGSYEQYF
V: TRBV4-1
J: TRBJ2-7

CDR3: CASIEGSLTGALQETQYF
V: TRBV5-1
J: TRBJ2-5

CDR3: CASSTDRGSYNEQFF
V: TRBV5-5
J: TRBJ2-1

CDR3: CASKAGARGGNQPQHF
V: TRBV27
J: TRBJ1-5

CDR3: CASSADRGSYNEQFF
V: TRBV7-6
J: TRBJ2-1

CDR3: CASSDWGLDEQYF
V: TRBV6-1
J: TRBJ2-7

CDR3: CASSFAGEKSGYTF
V: TRBV7-9
J: TRBJ1-2

CDR3: CSAVTGLAGGHRTQYF
V: TRBV20-1
J: TRBJ2-3

CDR3: CASSLFTGVAEAFF
V: TRBV7-2
J: TRBJ1-1

CDR3: CASSVEGGSGYTF
V: TRBV9
J: TRBJ1-2

CDR3: CASSSGLAGNEQFF
V: TRBV27
J: TRBJ2-1

CDR3: CASSSGQRTDTQYF
V: TRBV7-2
J: TRBJ2-3